The present T cell receptor beta chain was sequenced within a study of CD8 T cells in Susac syndrome. The authors reverse transcribed 0.5 to 1 ug RNA with random hexamers. The amplification used immunoSEQ multiplex PCR on TCR beta CDR3; it spanned 54 Vbeta and 13 Jbeta. TCRdb fed the immunoSEQ multiplex PCR reads into MiXCR, producing one record per CDR3 protein. This table has approximately 120,000 distinct CDR3 sequences, around nine tenths appearing once. CDR1 and CDR2 (germline): SQVTM, ANQGSEA. The CDR3 is 12 amino acids. The V segment lost 7 bases and the J segment 6 bases; nucleotides outside the gene matches: 5. Sequencing of TCR beta was performed on blood CD8+ T cells and on blood CD4+ T cells.

V is TRBV29-1 and J is TRBJ2-7, with TRBD1 identical over 11 bases. Sequencing input: CD8+ T cells from PBMCs. The clonotype originates from a human donor with multiple sclerosis. The CDR3, as DNA: TGCAGCGCTCGGACAGGGGGCAGCGAGCAGTACTTC. Translation gives CSARTGGSEQYF.